Listed below are T cell receptor beta chains from one sample, sequenced in a study of T cell changes during pregnancy in multiple sclerosis. Libraries were prepared by immunoSEQ multiplex PCR; TCRdb keeps only in-frame clonotypes and omits some of them. The sample contains approximately 60,000 clones, 94% of which appear only once. The starting material was CD8+ T cells from peripheral blood mononuclear cells, obtained in the third trimester of pregnancy. These receptors all stem from a female donor with multiple sclerosis, enrolled in a pregnancy study. CDR3s include the opening cysteine and the closing phenylalanine or tryptophan. The D gene is left open where the match is weak. The listing skips clone size in some rows; elsewhere it reads once, few, many or a size class.

v_call: TRBV28; clone_size: NA; d_call: TRBD2; j_call: TRBJ2-2; cdr3_nt: TGTGCCAGCAGTTACTATCAGCGGGAAGGGATCGGGGAGCTGTTTTTT; cdr3_aa: CASSYYQREGIGELFF
v_call: TRBV7-9; clone_size: NA; d_call: NA; j_call: TRBJ2-2; cdr3_nt: TGTGCCAGCAGGGACAGGAACACCGGGGAGCTGTTTTTT; cdr3_aa: CASRDRNTGELFF
v_call: TRBV5-1; clone_size: NA; d_call: NA; j_call: TRBJ1-1; cdr3_nt: TGCGCCAGCAGCTTGGGCCAGGGATTGAACACTGAAGCTTTCTTT; cdr3_aa: CASSLGQGLNTEAFF
v_call: TRBV28; clone_size: NA; d_call: TRBD2; j_call: TRBJ2-3; cdr3_nt: TGTGCCAGCAGTCCACCTCCGACTAGCGGGGGGGGTACGCAGTATTTT; cdr3_aa: CASSPPPTSGGGTQYF
v_call: TRBV19; clone_size: NA; d_call: NA; j_call: TRBJ1-5; cdr3_nt: TGTGCCTCATTGGGGCGGTATAGCAATCAGCCCCAGCATTTT; cdr3_aa: CASLGRYSNQPQHF
v_call: TRBV7-9; clone_size: NA; d_call: NA; j_call: TRBJ2-1; cdr3_nt: TGTGCCAGCGAAAGGGTGGAGGGGAGCTCCTACAATGAGCAGTTCTTC; cdr3_aa: CASERVEGSSYNEQFF
v_call: TRBV4-1; clone_size: NA; d_call: TRBD2; j_call: TRBJ2-1; cdr3_nt: TGCGCCAGCAGCGGCACTAGCGGGACGTACAATGAGCAGTTCTTC; cdr3_aa: CASSGTSGTYNEQFF
v_call: TRBV4-1; clone_size: NA; d_call: TRBD1; j_call: TRBJ2-1; cdr3_nt: TGCGCCAGCAGCCAAGGGACAGGGTTGAATGAGCAGTTCTTC; cdr3_aa: CASSQGTGLNEQFF
v_call: TRBV7-9; clone_size: NA; d_call: NA; j_call: TRBJ2-7; cdr3_nt: TGTGCCAGCAGCTTAGGATCCGGGACACCCTACGAGCAGTACTTC; cdr3_aa: CASSLGSGTPYEQYF
v_call: TRBV29-1; clone_size: NA; d_call: TRBD1; j_call: TRBJ1-1; cdr3_nt: TGCAGCGTCCCGCCCGGGACAGGGGGATGGACTGAAGCTTTCTTT; cdr3_aa: CSVPPGTGGWTEAFF
v_call: TRBV11-1; clone_size: NA; d_call: TRBD1; j_call: TRBJ2-1; cdr3_nt: TGTGCCAGCAGCTTAGGGGACAGGGAGGTCGATGAGCAGTTCTTC; cdr3_aa: CASSLGDREVDEQFF
v_call: TRBV10-3; clone_size: NA; d_call: TRBD1; j_call: TRBJ2-7; cdr3_nt: TGTGCCATCACTAACACGGGGGACAGGGGGTACGAGCAGTACTTC; cdr3_aa: CAITNTGDRGYEQYF
v_call: TRBV19; clone_size: NA; d_call: TRBD2; j_call: TRBJ2-7; cdr3_nt: TGTGCCAGTAGTATGACTAGCGGGAGTTATCCGTACGAGCAGTACTTC; cdr3_aa: CASSMTSGSYPYEQYF
v_call: TRBV7-8; clone_size: NA; d_call: NA; j_call: TRBJ2-7; cdr3_nt: TGTGCCAGCAGGCTGTCTTCCGGACTGAGCTACGAGCAGTACTTC; cdr3_aa: CASRLSSGLSYEQYF
v_call: TRBV5-1; clone_size: NA; d_call: TRBD1; j_call: TRBJ1-1; cdr3_nt: TGCGCCAGCGGATCGGGACAGCCGAACACTGAAGCTTTCTTT; cdr3_aa: CASGSGQPNTEAFF
v_call: TRBV1; clone_size: NA; d_call: NA; j_call: TRBJ2-7; cdr3_nt: TGCACCAGCAGCCAAGGGACTATCGCGTACCTCCCCTACGAGCAGTACTTC; cdr3_aa: CTSSQGTIAYLPYEQYF
v_call: TRBV2; clone_size: NA; d_call: TRBD2; j_call: TRBJ2-7; cdr3_nt: TGTGCCAGCAGTGACAACGGGAGGGGGTCCTACGAGCAGTACTTC; cdr3_aa: CASSDNGRGSYEQYF
v_call: TRBV6-6; clone_size: NA; d_call: NA; j_call: TRBJ2-7; cdr3_nt: TGTGCCAGCAGTGCCGGACTCAGCTCCTACGAGCAGTACTTC; cdr3_aa: CASSAGLSSYEQYF
v_call: TRBV27; clone_size: NA; d_call: TRBD2; j_call: TRBJ2-5; cdr3_nt: TGTGCCAGCAGCAGTCCCGGGACTAGCGGAACGTACCAAGAGACCCAGTACTTC; cdr3_aa: CASSSPGTSGTYQETQYF
v_call: TRBV7-2; clone_size: NA; d_call: NA; j_call: TRBJ1-5; cdr3_nt: TGTGCCAGCAGCGAAGGGGGTTGGGCAGGGTTGAGGGTAGATCAGCCCCAGCATTTT; cdr3_aa: CASSEGGWAGLRVDQPQHF
v_call: TRBV4-1; clone_size: NA; d_call: NA; j_call: TRBJ2-1; cdr3_nt: TGCGCCAGCAGCCATCGTCCGGGGGACTCCCCGGAGCAGTTCTTC; cdr3_aa: CASSHRPGDSPEQFF
v_call: TRBV10-1; clone_size: NA; d_call: TRBD1; j_call: TRBJ2-7; cdr3_nt: TGCGCCACATCCCAGGGGACAGGGATTGACGAGCAGTACTTC; cdr3_aa: CATSQGTGIDEQYF
v_call: TRBV5-5; clone_size: NA; d_call: NA; j_call: TRBJ2-7; cdr3_nt: TGTGCCAGCGGACCAGGGGCGCGGTCTCTATGGACCTTATCCTACGAGCAGTACTTC; cdr3_aa: CASGPGARSLWTLSYEQYF
v_call: TRBV5-1; clone_size: NA; d_call: NA; j_call: TRBJ2-3; cdr3_nt: TGCGCCAGCAGGGACTTACCAAGCACAGATACGCAGTATTTT; cdr3_aa: CASRDLPSTDTQYF
v_call: TRBV28; clone_size: NA; d_call: NA; j_call: TRBJ1-1; cdr3_nt: TGTGCCAGCAGTTATTCAGGGACTGAAGCTTTCTTT; cdr3_aa: CASSYSGTEAFF
v_call: TRBV7-9; clone_size: once; d_call: NA; j_call: TRBJ1-4; cdr3_nt: TGTGCCAGCAGGGCGGACAGCGAAAATGAAAAACTGTTTTTT; cdr3_aa: CASRADSENEKLFF
v_call: TRBV4-1; clone_size: NA; d_call: NA; j_call: TRBJ2-3; cdr3_nt: TGCGCCAGCAGCCAAGACGGACAGCCTAGCACAGATACGCAGTATTTT; cdr3_aa: CASSQDGQPSTDTQYF
v_call: TRBV6-5; clone_size: NA; d_call: NA; j_call: TRBJ1-3; cdr3_nt: TGTGCCAGCAGTTATGGCCTTGCCTCTGGAAACACCATATATTTT; cdr3_aa: CASSYGLASGNTIYF
v_call: TRBV4-1; clone_size: NA; d_call: TRBD1; j_call: TRBJ2-7; cdr3_nt: TGCGCCAGCAGCCAAGCAGACAGGGGGCAGTTCGAGCAGTACTTC; cdr3_aa: CASSQADRGQFEQYF
v_call: TRBV27; clone_size: few; d_call: NA; j_call: TRBJ1-1; cdr3_nt: TGTGCCAGCAGTTTAAACCCAGGGAACACTGAAGCTTTCTTT; cdr3_aa: CASSLNPGNTEAFF
v_call: TRBV28; clone_size: NA; d_call: TRBD1; j_call: TRBJ1-5; cdr3_nt: TGTGCCAGCAGCGAGACAGGGGGAGGTCAGCCCCAGCATTTT; cdr3_aa: CASSETGGGQPQHF
v_call: TRBV4-1; clone_size: NA; d_call: TRBD1; j_call: TRBJ1-2; cdr3_nt: TGCGCCAGCAGCCAAGGACAGGGCGAAAACTATGGCTACACCTTC; cdr3_aa: CASSQGQGENYGYTF
v_call: TRBV11-2; clone_size: NA; d_call: NA; j_call: TRBJ2-1; cdr3_nt: TGTGCCAGCAGCTTAACCCAAGCGCTCTCCTACAATGAGCAGTTCTTC; cdr3_aa: CASSLTQALSYNEQFF
v_call: TRBV27; clone_size: NA; d_call: TRBD2; j_call: TRBJ2-3; cdr3_nt: TGTGCCAGCAGTTGGGGGACTAGCGGCACAGATACGCAGTATTTT; cdr3_aa: CASSWGTSGTDTQYF
v_call: TRBV9; clone_size: NA; d_call: TRBD1; j_call: TRBJ1-1; cdr3_nt: TGTGCCAGCAGCCCCTTAGGACAGGGAACTGAAGCTTTCTTT; cdr3_aa: CASSPLGQGTEAFF
v_call: TRBV11-2; clone_size: NA; d_call: TRBD1; j_call: TRBJ2-2; cdr3_nt: TGTGCCAGCAGCTTAGTGGGTAGTACAGGGGACACCGGGGAGCTGTTTTTT; cdr3_aa: CASSLVGSTGDTGELFF
v_call: TRBV7-8; clone_size: NA; d_call: NA; j_call: TRBJ2-7; cdr3_nt: TGTGCCATCTCTACCCCCAGCGCCGACGGCGAGCAGTACTTC; cdr3_aa: CAISTPSADGEQYF